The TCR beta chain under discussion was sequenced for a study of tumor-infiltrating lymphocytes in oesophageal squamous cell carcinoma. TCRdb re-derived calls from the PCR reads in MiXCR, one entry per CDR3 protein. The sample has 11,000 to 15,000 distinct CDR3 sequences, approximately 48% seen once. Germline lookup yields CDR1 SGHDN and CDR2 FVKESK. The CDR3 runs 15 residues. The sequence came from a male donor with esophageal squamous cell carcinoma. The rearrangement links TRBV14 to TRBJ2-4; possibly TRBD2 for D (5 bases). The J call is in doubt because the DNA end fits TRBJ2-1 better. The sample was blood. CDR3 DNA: TGTGCCAGCAGCCGAGGACTTAGCTCCTACAATGAGCAGTTCTTC. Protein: CASSRGLSSYNEQFF.